This is a list of T cell receptor beta chains from one sample in a study of post-analysis software for immune sequencing data. TCRdb re-analysed the PCR reads in MiXCR, keeping a single row per CDR3 protein. Among roughly 600,000 distinct CDR3 sequences listed, roughly 45% were seen once. Sequencing was performed on blood. All receptors derive from a girl aged 5-17 years with multiple sclerosis. Both conserved end residues are trimmed from each CDR3. Fields, in order: V gene, J gene, CDR3 protein.

TRBV29-1	TRBJ2-1	SVPGQSSYNEQF
TRBV20-1	TRBJ2-1	SAATRSSGRPNEQF
TRBV7-3	TRBJ1-1	ASSRGASRTEAF
TRBV6-4	TRBJ2-5	ARWGRNQQETQY
TRBV5-1	TRBJ2-1	ASSPWTGGANEQF
TRBV3-1	TRBJ2-7	ASSQGPAGAYEQY
TRBV6-4	TRBJ1-2	ASSDSGDRSIYGYT
TRBV6-5	-	ASRYSAGSYEQY
TRBV21-1	TRBJ2-7	ASSKAGNPYEQY
TRBV7-9	TRBJ2-1	ASPSGPNYNEQF
TRBV28	TRBJ2-1	AGSLLTGRRIEGEQF
TRBV24-1	TRBJ2-3	ATSVTGASTDTQY
TRBV10-3	TRBJ2-4	AISESYGLENIQY
TRBV7-3	-	ASSPGTGLYEQY
TRBV6-6	TRBJ2-7	ASNERSGRSPYEQY